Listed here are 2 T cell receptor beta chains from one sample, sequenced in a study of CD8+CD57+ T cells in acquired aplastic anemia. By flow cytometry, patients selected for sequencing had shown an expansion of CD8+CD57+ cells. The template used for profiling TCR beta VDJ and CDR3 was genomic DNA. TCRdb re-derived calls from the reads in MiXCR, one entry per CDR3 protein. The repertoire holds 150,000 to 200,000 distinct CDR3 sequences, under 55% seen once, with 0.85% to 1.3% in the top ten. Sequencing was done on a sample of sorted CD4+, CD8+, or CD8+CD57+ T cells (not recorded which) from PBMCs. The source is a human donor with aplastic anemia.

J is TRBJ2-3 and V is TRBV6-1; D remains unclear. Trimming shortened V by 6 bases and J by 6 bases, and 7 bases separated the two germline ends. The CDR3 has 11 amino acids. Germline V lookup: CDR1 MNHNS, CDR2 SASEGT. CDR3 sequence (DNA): TGTGCCAGCAGAGCCAGGGATACGCAGTATTTT. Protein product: CASRARDTQYF.

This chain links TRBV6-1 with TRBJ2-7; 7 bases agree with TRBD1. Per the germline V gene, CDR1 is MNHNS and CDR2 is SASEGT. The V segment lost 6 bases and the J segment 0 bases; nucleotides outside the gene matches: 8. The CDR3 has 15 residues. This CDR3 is CASSKDRKSSYEQYF. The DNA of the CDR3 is TGTGCCAGCAGCAAGGACAGGAAAAGCTCCTACGAGCAGTACTTC.